Listed below are T cell receptor beta chains from one sample, sequenced in a study of cytomegalovirus exposure and HLA in healthy donors. Clones were sequenced by immunoSEQ multiplex PCR, and TCRdb holds only the in-frame ones, with some missing. The sample holds 90,000 to 120,000 clones, around three quarters seen once. The sequenced sample consisted of PBMCs. These receptor sequences come from a male donor in good health and CMV-seronegative. CDR3s leave out the opening cysteine and the closing phenylalanine or tryptophan.

TRBJ2-7,TRBV28,ASSLRPGGLASSYEQY
TRBJ1-5,TRBV10-3,AISGTGDNQPRH
TRBJ1-2,TRBV6-1,ASSDLYRGSDYGYT
TRBJ2-1,TRBV5-1,ASGLGLAGYNEQF
TRBJ2-1,TRBV19,ASSTPPSYNEQF
TRBJ2-1,TRBV7-9,ASSPGRGPYNEQF
TRBJ2-7,TRBV7-2,ASSLTGNYEQY
TRBJ2-5,TRBV7-6,ASSLLGQLAGGRETQY
TRBJ2-7,TRBV9,ASSVDPGQAYEQY
TRBJ2-1,TRBV11-2,ASSRTSGSVNEQF
-,TRBV25-1,ASKPPSGYEQY
TRBJ2-1,TRBV4-1,ASSKQSGSQF
TRBJ1-1,TRBV5-4,ASSARGCTEAF
TRBJ1-1,TRBV28,ASITPVNTEAF
TRBJ2-5,TRBV5-1,ASRPEDRAVETQY
TRBJ2-3,TRBV28,ASSPGTSGSTDTQY
TRBJ2-3,TRBV21-1,ASSQRTSGPSTDTQY
TRBJ1-5,TRBV27,ASSKPGQPQH
TRBJ2-7,TRBV6-5,ASSRGQNSYEQY
TRBJ2-3,TRBV7-9,ASSLQGASTDTQY